This record looks at one T cell receptor (beta chain) sequence and its context. Its specific antigen is unknown. No base-level quality is on record; no much larger clone is a single base apart. In total, 600 or so healthy bone marrow donors made up the cohort. All cohort members were sampled while nominally healthy, although unrecorded immune exposures were likely present. The donor tested CMV seropositive, placing the donor among the 250 to 350 seropositive members of the cohort. Each donor provided a peripheral blood sample, and peripheral blood mononuclear cells were used for TCR beta sequencing. The Qiagen DNeasy Blood Extraction Kit was used to extract genomic DNA from the blood cell samples. These data are taken from a study of cytomegalovirus exposure and HLA in healthy donors listed by TCRdb under 2017. Describing the broader study: An earlier analysis of more than 550 of the donors reported around 280 Gb of sequence data and 117 million unique TCR beta sequences obtained from around 170 million T cells. Approximately 310 gigabases of sequencing data and 70 million to 100 million unique TCR sequences were included in an early release covering roughly 600 HLA-typed donors. Of the roughly 400 genotyped donors, approximately 81% were placed in the genetic ancestry cluster associated with self-reported Caucasian donors. The study aimed to test whether cataloging public T cell receptors could reveal signatures of past pathogen exposure. Using immunosequencing, the study profiled T cell repertoires from fewer than 850 subjects and related those repertoires to cytomegalovirus serostatus. Along with the approximately 670-subject first cohort, a separate validation cohort of 120 different subjects was used. To predict cytomegalovirus infection status, the study combined high-throughput TCR immunosequencing, statistical association of individual TCRs with disease status, and machine learning. A later analysis re-examined previously published TCR beta repertoires from over 500 donors and added high-resolution HLA genotyping to investigate patterns of TCR occurrence. Rather than using new phenotypic data, the later analysis identified candidate immune exposures from TCR beta sequences and from how often those sequences occurred across donors. An earlier analysis of around 580 of the donors used high-throughput TCR beta sequencing to judge whether each TCR beta V gene segment behaved as functional or pseudogenic. Donor age, sex, ethnicity and CMV serostatus were compiled alongside the repertoire data. A later genetic analysis took genome-wide SNP genotypes for about three fifths of the 666 donors and used that subset as a discovery cohort. Every repertoire in the discovery cohort had been generated on one and the same sequencing platform. HLA typing covered class I and class II loci at four-digit resolution. The number of typed donors differed by locus: about 629-630 for A, B, C, DRB1 and DQB1; 500 to 550 for DQA1; 606 for DPA1; and 400 to 480 for DPB1. Because of strong linkage in the cohort, four or five DR-DQ haplotypes were treated as single units for association and clustering. On average, roughly 250,000 unique TCR beta nucleotide sequences were sequenced per donor among 398 genotyped donors of the cohort, with 15% to 20% of those sequences being non-productive.

The protocol used for the library was the immunoSEQ multiplex PCR assay. The multiplex PCR relied on a mix of 60 forward primers for TCR Vbeta segments and 13 reverse primers for TCR Jbeta segments. Amplification of the CDR3 region of rearranged TCR beta genes was performed with a multiplex PCR assay on genomic DNA. On the Illumina HiSeq System, the amplified TCR beta libraries were sequenced as 87-base-pair reads. The authors processed their data as follows. A later analysis tallied around 80 million unique TCR beta chains across the 660 or so repertoires, and approximately 11 million of those chains were shared by two or more donors. A nearest-neighbor algorithm error-corrected the raw reads and collapsed the reads into unique sequences, merging closely related sequences to remove PCR and sequencing errors. Alignment of CDR3 sequences to IMGT reference sequences was used to assign V, D and J gene segments. For a sequence to be retained, at least a six-nucleotide match to both a V gene segment and a J gene segment was required. Rearrangements were classified as productive when the CDR3 lacked stop codons and remained in frame with V and J, and all other rearrangements were classified as non-productive. Following IMGT convention, CDR3 was defined as the stretch from the second conserved V-encoded cysteine to the conserved J-encoded phenylalanine. Sequences without an unambiguous match to a single V gene segment were excluded from the earlier analysis of over 500 of the donors. An earlier analysis of about 600 of the donors called V segments functional above 56.7% productive rearrangements and segregating when the between-donor standard deviation exceeded 5%. A statistical classification framework was developed to diagnose cytomegalovirus status using the catalog of TCR beta chain sequences. V and J gene assignment, in a later analysis, came from comparing TCR nucleotide sequences with IMGT/GENE-DB human TR gene sequences. A later analysis assigned CDR3 sequences and most-parsimonious VDJ recombination scenarios with the TCRdist pipeline. A later analysis defined each TCR beta chain by its CDR3 amino acid sequence plus V-gene family, and excluded reads lacking a unique V-gene family. To address suspected cross-contamination and a sequencing artifact, a later analysis removed roughly 640 highly shared, low-generation-probability nucleotide sequences. For each public chain, a later analysis derived a clonal expansion index from normalized ranks of inferred template counts within each repertoire. In a later analysis, generation probabilities were computed using a VDJ recombination model fitted to out-of-frame rearrangements, and the results were checked against IGoR. In a later analysis, TCR-TCR, TCR-HLA and TCR-CMV co-occurrence was scored with hypergeometric tests, and a repertoire-size bias correction was applied to TCR pairs. A later analysis estimated false discovery rates by permuting HLA or CMV assignments 20 times. In a later analysis, co-occurring TCRs were grouped with DBSCAN, and TCRdist sequence similarity was added when clustering was performed within HLA-allele-positive subsets. Repertoires with fewer than 30,000 or more than 120,000 public chains, plus five repertoires with anomalous nucleotide sharing, were excluded from co-occurrence clustering. TCRdb carries this immuneACCESS record with in-frame sequences only. Its versions omit some clonotypes, under half of them owing to an unresolved V gene in the studies checked, with the rest unexplained. Clone size and the V and J calls come from that table; the DNA yielded D and trimming. The sample data list 180,000 or so clones, and approximately 78% of these were observed just once. The top ten hold 6% to 8% of the sample.

Broader findings and caveats from the paper: In a later analysis, HLA-associated TCR beta chains showed more clonal expansion and lower generation probabilities than non-associated chains that were equally common. Assigning TCR associations to individual alleles was difficult when HLA alleles, especially DR and DQ, strongly co-occurred. Broadly in line with IMGT annotations, most TCR beta V segments showed up in productive rearrangements about 87% or about 30% of the time in an earlier analysis of 587 of the donors. Several of the top co-occurrence clusters appeared to be linked to parvovirus B19, influenza, CMV and Epstein-Barr virus, according to a later analysis. The classifier was reported to diagnose cytomegalovirus status with high specificity and sensitivity in both the original and validation cohorts. Most CMV-associated TCR beta chains appeared to be HLA-restricted in a later analysis, and the HLA associations seemed to be driven largely by CMV exposure. A later genetic analysis reported fewer N-insertions in productive TCRs among donors in an Asian-associated ancestry cluster than the approximately 670-donor mean. It was suggested by the authors that the approach could potentially be generalized to other disease states and immunological phenotypes. This cohort had only TCR beta chains sequenced, and the lack of alpha or paired-chain data limited which features could be detected. Because HLA typing was missing for some donors at each locus, association tests included only the typed subset. A cluster of highly shared sequence variants was judged likely to be a technical artifact of the sequencing pipeline. Linkage disequilibrium might explain the correlated functional status among segregating V segments, but an unknown experimental factor could not be excluded. A further reported finding was that TCR beta sequences accurately predicted the HLA-A and HLA-B alleles for most subjects in the first cohort. In a later analysis, around 17,000 TCR beta sequences were associated with specific HLA alleles at a false discovery rate of 0.05. CMV serostatus was the only immune exposure information available for the cohort. In a later analysis, the rate of TCR association differed among HLA loci, with DRB1 alleles having the most associated TCRs and HLA-C alleles having the fewest. Across donors, most TCR sequences were observed very rarely, whereas some public TCRs were present in many individuals. In a later genetic analysis, a missense DCLRE1C variant was associated with V-gene and J-gene trimming of TCR beta chains, and the association was replicated in an independent cohort. Approximately 16 rarely observed V segments, including chromosome 9 orphons, were excluded from the earlier analysis of about 600 of the donors because counts were too low. Sequencing depth was assumed to be roughly uniform across donors in the presence/absence analyses, though that assumption may not hold. The study gave a list of about 170 TCR beta chains associated with cytomegalovirus. In vitro tests confirmed that a few of the cytomegalovirus-associated TCR beta chains recognize cytomegalovirus antigens.

Sequenced input: PBMCs. The TCR sequence derives from a woman aged 45-65 years in good health and CMV-seropositive.

The CDR3 protein is CASSKGASRPGNEQFF. Read as DNA, the sequence is TGTGCCAGCAGCAAAGGGGCGAGCCGACCGGGGAATGAGCAGTTCTTC. This chain is built from TRBV21-1 and TRBJ2-1; the DNA was not used to check the table's D call, TRBD2. TRBV21-1 is a pseudogene segment. From cysteine to phenylalanine, the CDR3 is 16 amino acids long. Only the CDR3 portion is preserved as DNA: 48 bases, with reading frame beginning at the first base.